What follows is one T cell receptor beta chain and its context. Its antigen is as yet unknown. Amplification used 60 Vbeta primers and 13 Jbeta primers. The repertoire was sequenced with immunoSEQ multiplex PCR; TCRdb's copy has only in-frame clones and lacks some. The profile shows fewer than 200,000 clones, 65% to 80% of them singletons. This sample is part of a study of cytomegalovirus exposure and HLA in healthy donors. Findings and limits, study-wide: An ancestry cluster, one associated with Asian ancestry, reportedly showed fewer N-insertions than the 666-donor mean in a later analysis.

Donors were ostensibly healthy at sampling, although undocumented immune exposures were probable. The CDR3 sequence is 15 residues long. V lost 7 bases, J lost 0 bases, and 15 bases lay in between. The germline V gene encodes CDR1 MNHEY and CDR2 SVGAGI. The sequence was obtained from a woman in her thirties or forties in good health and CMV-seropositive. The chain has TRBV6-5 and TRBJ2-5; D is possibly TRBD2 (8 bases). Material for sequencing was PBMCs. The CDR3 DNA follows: TGTGCCAGCACCCCGGGAGGGGGCAACCAAGAGACCCAGTACTTC. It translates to CASTPGGGNQETQYF.